The 8 T cell receptor beta chains in this list originate from one sample, sequenced in a study of cytomegalovirus exposure and HLA in healthy donors. Amplification used 60 Vbeta primers and 13 Jbeta primers. Produced via immunoSEQ multiplex PCR; TCRdb's table is partial and in-frame only. The table records around 120,000 clones, roughly 80% of them present only once. Sequencing input: PBMCs. The receptors here all came from a female donor in good health and CMV-seropositive.

This clone was observed once. J is TRBJ2-5 and V is TRBV7-6; 9 positions match TRBD1. V lost 1 base to trimming and J lost 5 bases; unmatched junction nucleotides: 2. The CDR3 loop spans 14 amino acids. Germline values: CDR1 SGHVS, CDR2 FNYEAQ. CDR3 loop: CASSLGDRVETQYF. Written as DNA, the CDR3 is TGTGCCAGCAGCTTAGGGGACAGGGTGGAGACCCAGTACTTC.

This chain links TRBV2 with TRBJ2-7, with TRBD1 identical over 10 bases. J gave up 0 bases and V 6 bases, and 2 bases lay outside the gene matches. The CDR3 covers 14 residues. CDR1 and CDR2 (germline): SNHLY, FYNNEI. The CDR3 loop is CASRGQGNSYEQYF. The CDR3 DNA follows: TGTGCCAGCAGGGGACAGGGGAACTCCTACGAGCAGTACTTC.

This clone was counted between two and nine times. This chain connects TRBV7-3 to TRBJ1-1; the D gene is possibly TRBD1 (5 bases). Germline CDR1 reads SGHTA; CDR2 reads FQGTGA. This CDR3 contains 13 residues. With 5 bases removed from V and 9 bases from J, the gap between germline ends came to 16 bases. The CDR3 spells CASSPGIAAQAFF. The CDR3 bases are TGTGCCAGCAGCCCAGGGATTGCAGCGCAAGCTTTCTTT.

This clone was counted a few times. The rearrangement joins TRBV19 to TRBJ1-1; D possibly corresponds to TRBD1 (5 bases). Germline CDR1 LNHDA, CDR2 SQIVND (reference sequence). V lost 7 bases and J lost 0, with 12 bases in between. This CDR3 is built from 14 residues. CDR3 amino acids: CASTAGVMNTEAFF. The CDR3 region has the DNA TGTGCCAGTACCGCGGGGGTTATGAACACTGAAGCTTTCTTT.

The chain links TRBV9 to TRBJ1-1; possible D gene TRBD1, 5 bases. V lost 0 bases and J 3 bases, leaving 12 bases between the germline ends. CDR1 is SGDLS, CDR2 YYNGEE, per germline. The length of the CDR3 is 15 residues. CDR3 in amino acids: CASSVGMGLHTEAFF. The DNA of the CDR3 is TGTGCCAGCAGCGTAGGGATGGGGCTCCACACTGAAGCTTTCTTT.

Of note for this clone: One end of the junction varies from germline; a read error may be responsible. The rearrangement links TRBV5-6 to TRBJ2-5; D remains unclear. This CDR3 has 13 residues. Germline-derived CDR1 and CDR2 are SGHDT and YYEEEE. The CDR3 DNA is TGTGCCAGCAGCTTAAACATCCAAGAGGCCCAGTACTTC. It codes for CASSLNIQEAQYF.

This chain connects TRBV5-6 to TRBJ2-3; D gene unclear. The CDR3 length is 15 residues. Germline loops: CDR1 SGHDT, CDR2 YYEEEE. V was pared by 2 bases and J by 0 bases, with 10 bases between. The CDR3 here is CASSFAAPSTDTQYF. The CDR3 coding sequence is TGTGCCAGCAGCTTTGCGGCCCCAAGCACAGATACGCAGTATTTT. Full variable domain (rest looked up from reference TRBV5-6 and TRBJ2-3): DAGVTQSPTHLIKTRGQQVTLRCSPKSGHDTVSWYQQALGQGPQFIFQYYEEEERQRGNFPDRFSGHQFPNYSSELNVNALLLGDSALYLCASSFAAPSTDTQYFGPGTRLTVL.

The V and J genes are TRBV19 and TRBJ2-5; 10 bases match TRBD1. This CDR3 spans 14 amino acids. The J segment lost 5 bases and the V segment lost 6 bases, leaving 6 bases of the junction unmatched. In germline, CDR1 is LNHDA, CDR2 SQIVND (reference sequence). CDR3 sequence (DNA): TGTGCCAGTAGCCGGACAGGGGGTGGGGAGACCCAGTACTTC. Translating it yields CASSRTGGGETQYF.